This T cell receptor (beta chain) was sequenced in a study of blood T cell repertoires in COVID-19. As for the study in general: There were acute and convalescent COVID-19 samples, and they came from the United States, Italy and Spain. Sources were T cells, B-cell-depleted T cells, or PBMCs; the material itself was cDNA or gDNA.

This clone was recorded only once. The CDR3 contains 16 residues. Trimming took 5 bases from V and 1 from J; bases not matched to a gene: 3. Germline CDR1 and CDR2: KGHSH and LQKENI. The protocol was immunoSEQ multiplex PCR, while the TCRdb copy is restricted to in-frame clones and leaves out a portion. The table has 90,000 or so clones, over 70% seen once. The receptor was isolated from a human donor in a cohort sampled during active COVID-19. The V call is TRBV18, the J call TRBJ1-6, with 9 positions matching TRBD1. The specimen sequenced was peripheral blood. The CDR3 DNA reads TGTGCCAGCTCATCCGGGACAGGGTCCTATAATTCACCCCTCCACTTT. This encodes CASSSGTGSYNSPLHF.